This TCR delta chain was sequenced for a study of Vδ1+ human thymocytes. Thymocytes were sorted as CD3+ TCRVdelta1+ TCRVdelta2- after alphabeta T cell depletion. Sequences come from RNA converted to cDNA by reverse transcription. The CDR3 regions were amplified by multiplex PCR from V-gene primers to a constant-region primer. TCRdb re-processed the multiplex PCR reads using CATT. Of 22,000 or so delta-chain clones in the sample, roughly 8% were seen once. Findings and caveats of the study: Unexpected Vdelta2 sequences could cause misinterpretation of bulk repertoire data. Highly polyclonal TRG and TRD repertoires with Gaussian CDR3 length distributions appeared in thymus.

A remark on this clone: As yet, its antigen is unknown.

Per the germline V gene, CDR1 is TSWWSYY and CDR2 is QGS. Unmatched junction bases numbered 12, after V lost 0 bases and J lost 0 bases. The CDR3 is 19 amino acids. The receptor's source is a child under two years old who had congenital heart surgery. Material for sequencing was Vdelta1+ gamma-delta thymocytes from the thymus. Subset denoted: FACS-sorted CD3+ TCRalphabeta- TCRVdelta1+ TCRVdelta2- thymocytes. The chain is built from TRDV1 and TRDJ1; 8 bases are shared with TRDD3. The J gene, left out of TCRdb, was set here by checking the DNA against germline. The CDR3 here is CALGELDRPGGQYTDKLIF. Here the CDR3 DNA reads TGTGCTCTTGGGGAACTAGACCGACCTGGGGGACAGTACACCGATAAACTCATCTTT.